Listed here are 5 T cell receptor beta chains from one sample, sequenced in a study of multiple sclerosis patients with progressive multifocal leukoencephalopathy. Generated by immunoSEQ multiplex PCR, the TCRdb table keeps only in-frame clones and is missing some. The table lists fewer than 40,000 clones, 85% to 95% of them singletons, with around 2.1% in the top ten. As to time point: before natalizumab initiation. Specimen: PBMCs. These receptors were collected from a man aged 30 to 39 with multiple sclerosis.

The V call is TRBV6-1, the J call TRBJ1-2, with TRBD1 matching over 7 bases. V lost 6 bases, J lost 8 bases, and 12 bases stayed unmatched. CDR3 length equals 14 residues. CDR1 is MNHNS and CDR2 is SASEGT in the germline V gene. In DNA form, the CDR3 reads TGTGCCAGCAGCCCCGGAGGGGGCGCCGCCGGCTACACCTTC. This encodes CASSPGGGAAGYTF.

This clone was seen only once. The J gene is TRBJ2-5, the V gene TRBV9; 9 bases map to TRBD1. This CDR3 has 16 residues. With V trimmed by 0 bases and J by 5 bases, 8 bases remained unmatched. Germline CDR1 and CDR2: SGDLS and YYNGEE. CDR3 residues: CASSVDPRQGGETQYF. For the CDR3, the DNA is TGTGCCAGCAGCGTAGACCCGAGACAGGGGGGGGAGACCCAGTACTTC.

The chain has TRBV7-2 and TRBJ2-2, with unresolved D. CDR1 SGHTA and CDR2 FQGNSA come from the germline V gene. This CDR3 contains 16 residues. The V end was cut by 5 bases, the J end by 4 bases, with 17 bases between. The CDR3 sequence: CASSPWAVLSTGELFF. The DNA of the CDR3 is TGTGCCAGCAGCCCCTGGGCGGTGCTTAGCACCGGGGAGCTGTTTTTT.

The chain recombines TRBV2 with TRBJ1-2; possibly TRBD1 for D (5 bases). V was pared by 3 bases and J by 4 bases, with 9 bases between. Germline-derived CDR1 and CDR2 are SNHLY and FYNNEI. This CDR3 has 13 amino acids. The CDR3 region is CASSEGRAYGYTF. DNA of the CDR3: TGTGCCAGCAGTGAGGGCAGGGCCTATGGCTACACCTTC.

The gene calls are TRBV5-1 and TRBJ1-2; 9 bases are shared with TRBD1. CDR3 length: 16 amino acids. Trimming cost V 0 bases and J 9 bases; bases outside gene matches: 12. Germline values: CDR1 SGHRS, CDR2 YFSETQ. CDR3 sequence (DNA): TGCGCCAGCAGCTTGGAACAGGGGGCGCCGCGGGGACGCTACACCTTC. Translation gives CASSLEQGAPRGRYTF.